This T cell receptor (beta chain) was captured in a study of control samples from healthy donors and cancer patients. Method: immunoSEQ multiplex PCR; TCRdb's copy keeps in-frame clones and lacks some. The sample lists some 79,000 clones, approximately 94% occurring once. The V end was cut by 3 bases, the J end by 5 bases, with 8 bases between. The CDR3 runs 13 residues. Germline V gene sequence: CDR1 SNHLY, CDR2 FYNNEI. This chain uses TRBV2 with TRBJ1-5; the D gene is possibly TRBD1 (5 bases). Sequencing was performed on PBMCs. This TCR was recovered from a woman in her thirties or forties with lung cancer. The CDR3 sequence is CASSDMGDQPQHF. CDR3 sequence (DNA): TGTGCCAGCAGTGATATGGGGGATCAGCCCCAGCATTTT. Full variable domain (outside the CDR3, taken from reference TRBV2 and TRBJ1-5): EPEVTQTPSHQVTQMGQEVILRCVPISNHLYFYWYRQILGQKVEFLVSFYNNEISEKSEIFDDQFSVERPDGSNFTLKIRSTKLEDSAMYFCASSDMGDQPQHFGDGTRLSIL.